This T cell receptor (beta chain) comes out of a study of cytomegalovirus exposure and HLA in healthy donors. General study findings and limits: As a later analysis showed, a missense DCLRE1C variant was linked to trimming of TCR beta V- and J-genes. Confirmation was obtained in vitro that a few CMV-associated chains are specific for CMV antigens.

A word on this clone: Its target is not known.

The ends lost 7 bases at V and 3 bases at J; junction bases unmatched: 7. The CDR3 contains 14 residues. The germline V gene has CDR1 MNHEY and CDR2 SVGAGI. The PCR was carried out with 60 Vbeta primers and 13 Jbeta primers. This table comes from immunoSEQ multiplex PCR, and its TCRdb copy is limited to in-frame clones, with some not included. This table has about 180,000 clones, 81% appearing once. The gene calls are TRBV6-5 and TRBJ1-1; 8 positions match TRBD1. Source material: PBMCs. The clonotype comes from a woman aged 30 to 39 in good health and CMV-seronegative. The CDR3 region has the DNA TGTGCCAGCATAGGCAGCAGGGGGCACACTGAAGCTTTCTTT. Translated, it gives CASIGSRGHTEAFF.